Below, 24 T cell receptor beta chains from the same sample are listed, as sequenced in a study of Ad26.COV2.S vaccination and SARS-CoV-2 variants. The treatment denotes: around 19 received Ad26.COV2.S at low or high dose, single or two shots; roughly 5 received placebo; per-sample allocation not given. Specimen acquisition occurred on day 63 following the initial vaccine or placebo injection. Method: immunoSEQ multiplex PCR; TCRdb's copy keeps in-frame clones and lacks some. The table includes 500,000 or so clones, 89% detected once. The input for sequencing was peripheral blood, taken in a trial of Ad26.COV2.S vaccine versus placebo. Receptors originate from a person between 18 and 65 years old who received the Ad26.COV2.S COVID-19 vaccine or a placebo.

The CDR3 DNA follows: TGTGCCATCAGTGAGTCCGGGCTGGACACTGAAGCTTTCTTT. The encoded protein is CAISESGLDTEAFF. The rearrangement joins TRBV10-3 to TRBJ1-1; D is ambiguous. V dropped 0 bases and J dropped 3 bases, with 8 bases sitting between them. This CDR3 spans 14 amino acids. Germline loops: CDR1 ENHRY, CDR2 SYGVKD.

The rearrangement uses TRBV15 and TRBJ1-4; a weak D match, TRBD1 (5 bases). There are 17 residues in the CDR3. The germline V gene encodes CDR1 LNHNV and CDR2 YYDKDF (reference sequence). V was pared by 0 bases and J by 5 bases, with 16 bases between. The CDR3 reads CATSRERPGQGNEKLFF. The CDR3 DNA reads as TGTGCCACCAGCAGAGAAAGGCCCGGGCAGGGAAATGAAAAACTGTTTTTT.

The genes are TRBV10-3 and TRBJ1-1; D is perhaps TRBD1 (6 bases). Trimming left V 10 bases short and J 2 bases short, with 14 bases between. The CDR3 runs to 13 residues. The germline CDR1 and CDR2 sequences are ENHRY and SYGVKD. The DNA for the CDR3 is TGTGCCAACTCACAGGGAGGCAACACTGAAGCTTTCTTT. Translating gives CANSQGGNTEAFF.

This clone was recorded only once. This chain uses TRBV29-1 with TRBJ1-2; unclear D gene. The CDR3 spans 14 residues. Germline CDR1 SQVTM, CDR2 ANQGSEA. Trimming removed 7 bases from V and 3 bases from J, with 18 bases in between. CDR3 DNA sequence: TGCAGCGCCCTTAGAACCGCCGGTGACTATGGCTACACCTTC. As protein: CSALRTAGDYGYTF.

The genes are TRBV7-9 and TRBJ2-5; D is uncertain. The germline V gene encodes CDR1 SEHNR and CDR2 FQNEAQ (reference sequence). The V end lost 2 bases, the J end lost 5 bases, and 12 bases lay between the germline ends. The CDR3 has 14 residues. CDR3 loop: CASSLWGLWETQYF. In DNA form, the CDR3 reads TGTGCCAGCAGCTTATGGGGTCTGTGGGAGACCCAGTACTTC.

The chain uses TRBV4-3 and TRBJ2-2; unclear D gene. Trimming cost V 3 bases and J 5 bases, with 4 bases left between them. Looked up from germline, CDR1 is LGHNA and CDR2 is YSLEER. The CDR3 runs 12 residues. The CDR3, as DNA: TGCGCCAGCAGCCATTTTACCGGGGAGCTGTTTTTT. Translated: CASSHFTGELFF.

This clone showed up just a few times. The CDR3 sequence: CASSRWGGTEAFF. CDR3 DNA sequence: TGTGCCAGCAGTCGTTGGGGGGGCACTGAAGCTTTCTTT. The genes are TRBV12-3 or TRBV12-4 and TRBJ1-1; D is possibly TRBD1 (5 bases). V dropped 5 bases and J dropped 4 bases, with 11 bases sitting between them. CDR3 length: 13 amino acids.

The V call is TRBV19, the J call TRBJ1-1; D is unclear. The germline V gene has CDR1 LNHDA and CDR2 SQIVND (reference sequence). The CDR3 consists of 13 residues. The V end lost 3 bases, the J end lost 1 base, and 6 bases lay between the germline ends. DNA of the CDR3: TGTGCCAGTAGTATCCTCGCGAACACTGAAGCTTTCTTT. Translation gives CASSILANTEAFF.

The chain recombines TRBV11-1 with TRBJ1-2, with 7 positions matching TRBD1. The CDR3 sequence is 13 residues long. V trimming: 5 bases; J trimming: 4 bases; junction bases outside the gene matches: 4. CDR1 and CDR2 from the germline V gene are SGHAT and FQDESV (reference sequence). For the CDR3, the DNA is TGTGCCAGCAGCAGTTACAGGGGCTATGGCTACACCTTC. Protein: CASSSYRGYGYTF.

This clone was recorded only once. CDR3 bases: TGTGCCACCAGCAGACCCCGGGGCTCCTATAATTCACCCCTCCACTTT. Protein sequence: CATSRPRGSYNSPLHF. This chain joins TRBV15 and TRBJ1-6; no reliable D call. V lost 2 bases to trimming and J lost 0 bases, with 8 bases between them. Germline CDR1 and CDR2: LNHNV and YYDKDF (reference sequence). This CDR3 spans 16 amino acids. Drawing the rest from reference TRBV15 and TRBJ1-6, the complete variable domain is DAMVIQNPRYQVTQFGKPVTLSCSQTLNHNVMYWYQQKSSQAPKLLFHYYDKDFNNEADTPDNFQSRRPNTSFCFLDIRSPGLGDTAMYLCATSRPRGSYNSPLHFGNGTRLTVT.

J is TRBJ2-2 and V is TRBV5-1; no clear D gene. The CDR3 contains 14 residues. The germline V gene encodes CDR1 SGHRS and CDR2 YFSETQ. Trimming took 0 bases from V and 5 from J, leaving 8 bases between them. The CDR3 DNA is TGCGCCAGCAGCTTGGAGACCGTTACCGGGGAGCTGTTTTTT. Residues: CASSLETVTGELFF.

The chain couples TRBV24-1 to TRBJ1-1; tentatively, D is TRBD1 (6 bases). The germline gives CDR1 KGHDR, CDR2 SFDVKD. CDR3 size: 13 residues. V was shortened by 7 bases and J by 4 bases, with 12 bases between the two germline ends. The CDR3: CATRKQGFTEAFF. CDR3 DNA: TGTGCCACCAGGAAACAGGGATTCACTGAAGCTTTCTTT.

The chain carries TRBV3-1 (or the pseudogene TRBV3-2) and TRBJ1-2; D gene uncertain. The CDR3 consists of 14 residues. V lost 5 bases to trimming and J lost 1 base, with 11 bases between them. Germline V gene data show CDR1 as LGHDT and CDR2 as YNNKEL (reference sequence). CDR3 in amino acids: CASSYIYLNYGYTF. The CDR3 nucleotides are TGTGCCAGCAGCTATATCTACCTTAACTATGGCTACACCTTC.

This clone has just one count. The J gene is TRBJ1-5, the V gene TRBV7-2; no firm D call. This CDR3 spans 16 amino acids. V lost 5 bases to trimming and J lost 0 bases, with 14 bases between them. Germline loops: CDR1 SGHTA, CDR2 FQGNSA. The CDR3 spells CASSALGLHSNQPQHF. The CDR3 nucleotides read TGTGCCAGCAGCGCCCTCGGGCTCCATAGCAATCAGCCCCAGCATTTT.

The V and J genes are TRBV13 and TRBJ2-3; TRBD2 might be the D (5 bases). V shed 4 bases and J shed 5 bases, with 10 bases lying between them. This CDR3 is built from 13 residues. Germline V lookup: CDR1 PRHDT, CDR2 FYEKMQ (reference sequence). The chain's CDR3 is CASSSGEGDTQYF. As DNA, the CDR3 is TGTGCCAGCAGCTCAGGAGAGGGAGATACGCAGTATTTT. Complete variable domain (other parts from reference TRBV13 and TRBJ2-3): AAGVIQSPRHLIKEKRETATLKCYPIPRHDTVYWYQQGPGQDPQFLISFYEKMQSDKGSIPDRFSAQQFSDYHSELNMSSLELGDSALYFCASSSGEGDTQYFGPGTRLTVL.

V and J are TRBV4-1 and TRBJ2-2; unclear D gene. CDR1 and CDR2 (germline): MGHRA, YSYEKL. The CDR3 sequence is 19 residues long. Trimming removed 0 bases from V and 0 bases from J, with 17 bases in between. The CDR3 is CASSQDQDRLGPNTGELFF. The CDR3 bases are TGCGCCAGCAGCCAAGATCAGGACCGCCTCGGACCGAACACCGGGGAGCTGTTTTTT.

This sequence joins TRBV5-8 and TRBJ1-2, with TRBD1 matching 7 bases. J was trimmed by 10 bases and V by 3 bases; bases with no gene match: 12. CDR3 length: 14 amino acids. Germline values: CDR1 SGHTS, CDR2 YDEGEE. CDR3 nucleotides: TGTGCCAGCAGCTCCCCGGACAGGAGAGTAATCTACACCTTC. Protein product: CASSSPDRRVIYTF.

The V call is TRBV5-5, the J call TRBJ2-5, with D perhaps matching TRBD1 (6 bases). This CDR3 region has 15 residues. Germline values: CDR1 SGHKS, CDR2 YYEKEE (reference sequence). V was pared by 0 bases and J by 5 bases, with 14 bases between. The CDR3 spells CASSLVPRGSETQYF. DNA of the CDR3: TGTGCCAGCAGCTTGGTTCCCAGGGGATCGGAGACCCAGTACTTC. Drawing the rest from reference TRBV5-5 and TRBJ2-5, the complete variable domain is DAGVTQSPTHLIKTRGQQVTLRCSPISGHKSVSWYQQVLGQGPQFIFQYYEKEERGRGNFPDRFSARQFPNYSSELNVNALLLGDSALYLCASSLVPRGSETQYFGPGTRLLVL.

On this clone: This same CDR3 is encoded by further DNA sequences in the sample. V usage is TRBV20-1 and J usage is TRBJ1-1; no reliable D call. V lost 3 bases, J lost 1 base, and 9 bases lay in between. The CDR3 runs to 13 residues. Germline V gene data show CDR1 as DFQATT and CDR2 as SNEGSKA (reference sequence). CDR3 loop: CSASRDTNTEAFF. The CDR3 DNA is TGCAGTGCTAGTCGGGATACGAACACTGAAGCTTTCTTT.

This clone has only a few counts. The gene calls are TRBV29-1 and TRBJ1-1; a weak D match, TRBD1 (6 bases). The CDR3 loop spans 13 amino acids. Trimming removed 7 bases at V and 1 base at J, with 13 bases between. Germline loops: CDR1 SQVTM, CDR2 ANQGSEA. The CDR3 loop is CSAVQGSNTEAFF. The CDR3 DNA is TGCAGCGCCGTACAGGGTTCGAACACTGAAGCTTTCTTT.

This clone was recorded once. The chain combines TRBV7-2 with TRBJ2-3; D is ambiguous. This CDR3 contains 14 residues. Trimming stripped 4 bases from V and 4 bases from J, with 12 bases between. The germline V gene encodes CDR1 SGHTA and CDR2 FQGNSA. The CDR3, as DNA: TGTGCCAGCAGCTCCTGGGTAGCAGCAGATACGCAGTATTTT. It yields the protein CASSSWVAADTQYF.

The genes are TRBV4-3 and TRBJ2-3; unclear D gene. Trimming cost V 0 bases and J 2 bases, with 12 bases left between them. Germline CDR1 LGHNA, CDR2 YSLEER. This CDR3 is built from 16 residues. The CDR3 spells CASSQELRRITDTQYF. CDR3 DNA: TGCGCCAGCAGCCAAGAACTACGGCGGATCACAGATACGCAGTATTTT.

CDR3 sequence: CASSPGSLANYGYTF. DNA for the CDR3: TGCGCCAGCAGTCCAGGGTCCCTAGCTAACTATGGCTACACCTTC. The gene calls are TRBV4-1 and TRBJ1-2, with a possible D match to TRBD1 (5 bases). The V end lost 6 bases, the J end lost 0 bases, and 14 bases lay between the germline ends. Germline assignment: CDR1 MGHRA and CDR2 YSYEKL. The CDR3 consists of 15 residues.

In regard to this clone: This CDR3 is also generated by other DNA sequences in the sample. This sequence joins TRBV4-3 and TRBJ2-5, with D uncertain. CDR3 size: 13 residues. Germline CDR1 LGHNA, CDR2 YSLEER. V was pared by 0 bases and J by 3 bases, with 5 bases between. The chain's CDR3 is CASSQDREETQYF. The DNA for the CDR3 is TGCGCCAGCAGCCAAGACAGAGAAGAGACCCAGTACTTC.